The clone carrying this TCR beta chain was recorded many times. Its antigen is as yet unknown. Genomic DNA provided the template from which TCR beta VDJ and CDR3 profiles were obtained. TCRdb analysed the reads with MiXCR anew, one entry per CDR3 protein. The repertoire holds 150,000 or so distinct CDR3 sequences, with around 50% as singletons. The CDR3 has 13 residues. Trimming took off 1 base at V and 5 bases at J, with 11 bases between the two ends. The V gene's germline CDR1 is SQVTM and CDR2 ANQGSEA. Selection for sequencing was limited to patients who had shown CD8+CD57+ cell expansion by flow cytometry. Every patient was diagnosed with severe acquired aplastic anemia. Patients had undergone no therapy by the time their blood was sampled. These data come from a study of CD8+CD57+ T cells in acquired aplastic anemia. Overall study: An average of roughly 3 ug of DNA was obtained from sorted CD4+ and CD8+ cells.

Broader study findings: Found in both controls and patients were fewer than 35 CD8+ CDR3 sequences.

Sequencing input: sorted CD4+, CD8+, or CD8+CD57+ T cells (not recorded which) from PBMCs. This receptor was identified in a human donor with aplastic anemia. The chain carries TRBV29-1 and TRBJ2-5; D unclear. DNA for the CDR3: TGCAGCGTTGAAGTAGTAGCTTTGGAGACCCAGTACTTC. As protein: CSVEVVALETQYF.